This T cell receptor beta chain is from a study of T cells in Graves' hyperthyroidism and ophthalmopathy (dated by TCRdb to the late 2010s). Context from the whole study: To identify distinguishing TCR V-J signatures, a discovery cohort of around 100 patients was used, comprising under 45 with Graves' ophthalmopathy and some 60 with stable Graves' hyperthyroidism. The paper reports TCR Vbeta CDR3 sequencing of approximately 130 peripheral blood samples: 40 or so ophthalmopathy, fewer than 80 hyperthyroidism and 17 progressor patients. In addition, the study compared T-cell repertoires in thyroid tissue and in blood from over 5 Graves' hyperthyroidism patients. After blood sampling, hyperthyroidism patients were treated with methimazole at a starting dose of 30 mg daily, and ophthalmopathy patients were treated with high-dose intravenous methylprednisolone. An independent validation cohort of under 20 hyperthyroidism patients and roughly 16 patients who later progressed to ophthalmopathy tested prospective prediction of ophthalmopathy. For training and testing, the 100 or so patients in the discovery cohort were randomly divided in a 7:3 ratio. Broader findings and caveats from the paper: Sample size was not statistically predetermined, and blinding of investigators to group allocation was not performed. A model built on a 13 V-J signature distinguished ophthalmopathy from stable hyperthyroidism, reaching about 88% sensitivity and about 81% specificity in cross-validation and 80%/75% in testing. Most expanded thyroid clonotypes (frequency above 0.001) were also found in blood, which suggests that blood repertoires may mirror thyroid immune responses. During validation, the model predicted progression to ophthalmopathy a median of roughly six months ahead of onset, with around 70% sensitivity and 72% to 80% specificity.

At the junction V is shortened by 9 bases and J by 7 bases; bases outside the gene matches: 8. The CDR3 measures 15 amino acids from cysteine to phenylalanine. Only the CDR3 DNA stays, 45 bases, in frame from base 1. Taken from the germline V gene (reference sequence), the CDR1 and CDR2 loops are LNHDA and SQIVND. TCR beta CDR3 regions were amplified from RNA transcripts. For the first round of RT-PCR on the TCR CDR3, the HTBI primer set was used together with the Qiagen OneStep RT-PCR kit. A second multiplex PCR round built the libraries, followed by size selection and purification. Libraries were sequenced paired-end with 100 bp reads on an Illumina HiSeq2000. The paper's data handling went like this. SOAPnuke was used to process the raw data, with reads discarded if the reads contained adapters or uncalled bases, had a mean Phred below 15, or lacked an exact constant-primer or identifier match. COPE v1.2.5 was used to merge the high-quality paired reads, and each unique nucleotide sequence was defined as a clonotype. Clonotypes were aligned to IMGT TRBV, TRBD and TRBJ reference segments using MiTCR v1.1. The analysis included only V-J combinations with a frequency above 0.0001, which together covered more than 98% of the repertoires. A TCS score was defined as the ratio of F50 (clonal expansion) to E x V (chaos), with BLOSUM62-based TCRdist applied between CDR3 peptides within each V-J. Welch's t-statistics and random forest reduced roughly 540 V-J features to 13, which were used in a naive Bayes classifier (R e1071). Thyroid-blood repertoire similarity was quantified with the Morisita-Horn index. TCRdb trimmed public reads at Q25 via fastp, called clones via MiXCR and kept in-frame beta chains. Rows with a matching CDR3 protein are joined into one entry that keeps the most common DNA and genes. TCRdb's processing, not the authors', yielded these V and J calls. This sample holds 530,000 or so distinct CDR3 sequences; 46% were observed only once. Approximately 8.4% of the sample comes from the top ten.

Graves' hyperthyroidism was defined as stable when no progression to ophthalmopathy occurred over 18 months of follow-up. Hyperthyroidism patients were aged 18 to 65 years and newly diagnosed, with disease duration of less than 2 months. Exclusion was applied to patients with uncontrolled infections, other autoimmune diseases, pregnancy or lactation. Diagnoses were established on the basis of clinical symptoms, serum thyroxine and TRAb, thyroid ultrasound, and orbital computed tomography. Total RNA was extracted using Trizol reagent, and RNA quality was assessed on an Agilent 2100 Bioanalyzer. This clonotype was observed many times. No antigen is known for it. Base qualities are not at hand, and no much larger clone is one base apart.

Sample: peripheral blood or thyroid tissue (not recorded which). This sequence uses TRBV19 and TRBJ2-2, with 13 bases matching TRBD2. This TCR was sampled from a woman between 18 and 30 years old with Graves' hyperthyroidism. The CDR3 region: CASATSGRVGGELFF. The nucleotides read TGTGCCAGCGCAACTAGCGGGAGGGTCGGCGGGGAGCTGTTTTTT. Here the CDR3 is joined to the reference TRBV19 and TRBJ2-2 genes, and the full variable domain is: DGGITQSPKYLFRKEGQNVTLSCEQNLNHDAMYWYRQDPGQGLRLIYYSQIVNDFQKGDIAEGYSVSREKKESFPLTVTSAQKNPTAFYLCASATSGRVGGELFFGEGSRLTVL.